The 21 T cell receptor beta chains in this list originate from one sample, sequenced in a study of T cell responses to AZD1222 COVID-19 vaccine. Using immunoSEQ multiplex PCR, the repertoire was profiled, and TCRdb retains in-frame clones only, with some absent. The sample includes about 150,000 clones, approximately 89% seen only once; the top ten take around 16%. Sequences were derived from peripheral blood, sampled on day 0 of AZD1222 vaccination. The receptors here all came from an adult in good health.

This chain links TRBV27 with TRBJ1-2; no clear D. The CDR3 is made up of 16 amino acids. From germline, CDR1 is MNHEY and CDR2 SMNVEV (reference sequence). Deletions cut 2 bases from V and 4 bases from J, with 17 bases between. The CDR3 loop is CASSLSSSVPFYGYTF. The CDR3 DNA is TGTGCCAGCAGTTTAAGTAGCTCAGTACCCTTCTATGGCTACACCTTC.

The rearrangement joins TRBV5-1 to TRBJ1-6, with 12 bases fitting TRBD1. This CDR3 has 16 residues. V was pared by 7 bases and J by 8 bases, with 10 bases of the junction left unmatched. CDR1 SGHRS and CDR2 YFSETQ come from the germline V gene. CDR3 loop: CASGLGTGGLDSPLHF. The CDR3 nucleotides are TGCGCCAGCGGATTAGGGACAGGGGGCTTGGATTCACCCCTCCACTTT.

This CDR3 is CASSIRGREAKLFF. The CDR3 DNA reads as TGTGCCAGCAGTATAAGGGGGCGCGAGGCAAAACTGTTTTTT. This chain joins TRBV6-5 and TRBJ1-4; the match to TRBD1 covers 7 bases. The junction had 10 bases not matched to a gene; V was cut back by 5 bases and J by 10 bases. The CDR3 length is 14 residues. Germline CDR1 is MNHEY and CDR2 is SVGAGI.

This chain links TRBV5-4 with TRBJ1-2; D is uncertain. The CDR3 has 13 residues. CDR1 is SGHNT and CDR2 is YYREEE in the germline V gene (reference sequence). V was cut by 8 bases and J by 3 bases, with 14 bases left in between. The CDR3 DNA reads TGTGCCAGTCGGGTAGGTGGAGACTATGGCTACACCTTC. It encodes CASRVGGDYGYTF.

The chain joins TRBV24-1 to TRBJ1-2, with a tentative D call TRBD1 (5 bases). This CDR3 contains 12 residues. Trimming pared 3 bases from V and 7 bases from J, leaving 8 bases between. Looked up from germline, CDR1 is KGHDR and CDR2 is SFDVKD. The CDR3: CATSDTGLGYTF. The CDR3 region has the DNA TGTGCCACCAGTGATACAGGTCTTGGCTACACCTTC.

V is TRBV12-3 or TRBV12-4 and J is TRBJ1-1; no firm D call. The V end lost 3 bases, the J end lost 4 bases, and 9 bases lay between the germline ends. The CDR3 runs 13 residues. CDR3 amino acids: CASSLGRTTEAFF. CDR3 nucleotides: TGTGCCAGCAGTTTGGGAAGGACCACTGAAGCTTTCTTT.

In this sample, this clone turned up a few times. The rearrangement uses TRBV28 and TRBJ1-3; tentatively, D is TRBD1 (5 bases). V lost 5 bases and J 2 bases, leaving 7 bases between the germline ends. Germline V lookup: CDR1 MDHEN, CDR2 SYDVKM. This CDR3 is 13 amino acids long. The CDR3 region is CASSDSAGNTIYF. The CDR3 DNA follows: TGTGCCAGCAGTGACAGTGCTGGAAACACCATATATTTT. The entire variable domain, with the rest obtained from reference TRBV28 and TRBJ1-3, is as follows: DVKVTQSSRYLVKRTGEKVFLECVQDMDHENMFWYRQDPGLGLRLIYFSYDVKMKEKGDIPEGYSVSREKKERFSLILESASTNQTSMYLCASSDSAGNTIYFGEGSWLTVV.

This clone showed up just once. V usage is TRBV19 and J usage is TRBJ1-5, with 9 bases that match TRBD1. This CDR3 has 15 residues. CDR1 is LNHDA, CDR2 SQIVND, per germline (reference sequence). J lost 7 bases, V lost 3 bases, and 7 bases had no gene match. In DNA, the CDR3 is TGTGCCAGTAGTATTCAGGGACAGGGACAACAGCCCCAGCATTTT. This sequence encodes CASSIQGQGQQPQHF.

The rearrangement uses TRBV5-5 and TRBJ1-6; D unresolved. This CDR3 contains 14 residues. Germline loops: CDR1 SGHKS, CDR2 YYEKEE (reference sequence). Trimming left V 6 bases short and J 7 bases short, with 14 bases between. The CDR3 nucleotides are TGTGCCAGCAACCTCCGGGCCGGCAATTCACCCCTCCACTTT. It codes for CASNLRAGNSPLHF. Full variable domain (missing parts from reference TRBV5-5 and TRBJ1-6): DAGVTQSPTHLIKTRGQQVTLRCSPISGHKSVSWYQQVLGQGPQFIFQYYEKEERGRGNFPDRFSARQFPNYSSELNVNALLLGDSALYLCASNLRAGNSPLHFGNGTRLTVT.

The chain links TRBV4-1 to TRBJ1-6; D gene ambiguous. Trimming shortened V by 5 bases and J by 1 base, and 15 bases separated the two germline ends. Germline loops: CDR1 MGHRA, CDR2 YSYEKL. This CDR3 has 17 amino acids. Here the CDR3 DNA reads TGCGCCAGCAGCGGATCGGCGGTGGGTTCCTATAATTCACCCCTCCACTTT. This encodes CASSGSAVGSYNSPLHF.

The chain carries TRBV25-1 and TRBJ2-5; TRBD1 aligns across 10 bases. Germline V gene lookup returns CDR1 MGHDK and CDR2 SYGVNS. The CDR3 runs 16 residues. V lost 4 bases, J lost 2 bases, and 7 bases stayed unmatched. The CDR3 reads CASSVLGQGTQETQYF. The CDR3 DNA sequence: TGTGCCAGCAGTGTCCTGGGACAGGGGACACAAGAGACCCAGTACTTC.

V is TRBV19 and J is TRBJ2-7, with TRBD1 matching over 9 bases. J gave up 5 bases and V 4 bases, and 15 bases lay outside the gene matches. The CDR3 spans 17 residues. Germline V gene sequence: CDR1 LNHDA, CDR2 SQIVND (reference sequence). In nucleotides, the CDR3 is TGTGCCAGTAGTAAGGGAAGAGCGGACAGGGGTTATCACGAGCAGTACTTC. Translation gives CASSKGRADRGYHEQYF.

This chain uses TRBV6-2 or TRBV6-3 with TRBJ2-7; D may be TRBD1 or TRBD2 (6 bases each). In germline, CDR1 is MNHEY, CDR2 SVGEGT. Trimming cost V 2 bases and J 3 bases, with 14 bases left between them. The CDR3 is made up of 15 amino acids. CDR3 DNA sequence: TGTGCCAGCAGTTACAAGGGGGGCGCGGGCTACGAGCAGTACTTC. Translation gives CASSYKGGAGYEQYF.

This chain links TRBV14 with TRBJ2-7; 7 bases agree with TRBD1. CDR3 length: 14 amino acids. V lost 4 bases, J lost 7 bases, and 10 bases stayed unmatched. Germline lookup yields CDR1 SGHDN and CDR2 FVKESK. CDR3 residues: CASSRDSLRQEQYF. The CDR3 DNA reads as TGTGCCAGCAGCCGGGACAGTCTCCGCCAGGAGCAGTACTTC.

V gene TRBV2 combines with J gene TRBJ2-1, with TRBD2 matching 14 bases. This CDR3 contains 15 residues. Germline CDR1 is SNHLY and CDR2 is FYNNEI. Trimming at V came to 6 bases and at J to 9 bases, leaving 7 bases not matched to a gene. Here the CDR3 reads CASRETSGGAGEQFF. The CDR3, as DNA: TGTGCCAGCAGGGAGACTAGCGGGGGGGCGGGTGAGCAGTTCTTC.

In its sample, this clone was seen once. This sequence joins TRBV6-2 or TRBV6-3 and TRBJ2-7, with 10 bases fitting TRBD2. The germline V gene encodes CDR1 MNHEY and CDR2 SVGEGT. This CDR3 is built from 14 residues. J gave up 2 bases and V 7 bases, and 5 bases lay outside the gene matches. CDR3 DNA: TGTGCCAGCAACCCGACTAGCGGGCCCTACGAGCAGTACTTC. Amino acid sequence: CASNPTSGPYEQYF.

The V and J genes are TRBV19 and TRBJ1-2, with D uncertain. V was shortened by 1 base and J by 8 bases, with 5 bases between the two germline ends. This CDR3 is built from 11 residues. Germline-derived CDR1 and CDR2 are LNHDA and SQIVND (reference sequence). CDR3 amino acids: CASSIAEGYTF. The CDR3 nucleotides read TGTGCCAGTAGTATAGCGGAGGGCTACACCTTC.

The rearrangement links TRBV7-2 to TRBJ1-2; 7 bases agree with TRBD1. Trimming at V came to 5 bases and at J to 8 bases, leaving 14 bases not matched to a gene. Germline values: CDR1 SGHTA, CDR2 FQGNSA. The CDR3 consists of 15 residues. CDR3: CASSVEDRSGYGYTF. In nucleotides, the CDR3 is TGTGCCAGCAGCGTCGAGGACAGGTCGGGGTACGGCTACACCTTC.

CDR3 sequence: CASSYDRMMNTEAFF. CDR3 in DNA: TGTGCCAGCAGTTACGACAGGATGATGAACACTGAAGCTTTCTTT. The chain carries TRBV6-5 and TRBJ1-1; maybe TRBD1 (6 bases). This CDR3 has 15 amino acids. The germline V and J ends were trimmed by 2 bases and 0 bases, with 10 bases remaining between them. Germline V CDR1 and CDR2: MNHEY, SVGAGI.

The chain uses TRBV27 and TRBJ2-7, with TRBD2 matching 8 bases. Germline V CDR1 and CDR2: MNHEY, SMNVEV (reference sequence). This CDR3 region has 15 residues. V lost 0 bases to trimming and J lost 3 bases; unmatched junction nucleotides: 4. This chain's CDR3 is CASSLSGLEVYEQYF. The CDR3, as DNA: TGTGCCAGCAGTTTATCGGGACTAGAGGTCTACGAGCAGTACTTC.

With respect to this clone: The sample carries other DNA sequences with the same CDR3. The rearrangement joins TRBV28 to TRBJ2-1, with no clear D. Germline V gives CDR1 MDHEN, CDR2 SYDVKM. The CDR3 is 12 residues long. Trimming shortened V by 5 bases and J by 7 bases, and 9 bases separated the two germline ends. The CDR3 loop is CASSRTRNEQFF. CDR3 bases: TGTGCCAGCAGTCGGACCCGGAATGAGCAGTTCTTC.